This TCR beta chain appears in the sequencing data of a study of blood T cell repertoires in COVID-19. Background on the study: COVID-19 samples collected from the United States, Italy and Spain covered acute and convalescent phases. PBMCs, B-cell-depleted T cells, or T cells were the source of the cDNA or gDNA that made up the material.

In the study's own analysis: The authors estimated nucleated cell counts from reference gene primer amplification. The table came from immunoSEQ multiplex PCR; TCRdb's copy has only in-frame clones and leaves some out. V and J calls and clone size come straight from that table; D and trimming were deduced from the DNA. The sample carries roughly 70,000 clones, about 91% recorded once. The CDR3 extends over 18 amino acids. V shed 0 bases and J 5 bases; nucleotides not matched to a gene: 15. Germline V lookup: CDR1 LGHDT, CDR2 YNNKEL (reference sequence). This clonotype originated in a woman aged 70 to 79 with acute or convalescent COVID-19. Source material: peripheral blood. The chain combines TRBV3-1 (or the pseudogene TRBV3-2) with TRBJ1-1; 7 bases are shared with TRBD1. In DNA, the CDR3 is TGTGCCAGCAGCCAAGATACTTTCCTTGAGGGGGCATGGACTGAAGCTTTCTTT. Translated: CASSQDTFLEGAWTEAFF.